A selection of T cell receptor beta chains follows, all from one sample in a study of blood T cell repertoires in COVID-19. Some clones are missing from TCRdb's copy, which holds only in-frame ones; the method was immunoSEQ multiplex PCR. The sample shows 150,000 to 200,000 clones, about 74% of them seen only once. Sequenced: peripheral blood. The receptors stem from a man in his 60s with acute or convalescent COVID-19. Both conserved end residues are part of each CDR3. A D gene is named only where the DNA matches it firmly. Not all rows give a size; the values are once, few, many and, for expanded clones, a class.

TRBJ1-1	12	-	few	TRBV9	TGTGCCAGCAGCGTGGGGGCCACTGAAGCTTTCTTT	CASSVGATEAFF
TRBJ2-2	16	-	-	TRBV5-1	TGCGCCAGCAGCTTGGTCGAGGGTTTTGACACCGGGGAGCTGTTTTTT	CASSLVEGFDTGELFF
TRBJ2-2	14	-	-	TRBV5-5	TGTGCCAGCAGCTTGGGACAGGACGCCGGGGAGCTGTTTTTT	CASSLGQDAGELFF
TRBJ2-5	15	-	-	TRBV3-1/TRBV3-2	TGTGCCAGCAGCCAAGGGCGAACGGGACAAAAGACCCAGTACTTC	CASSQGRTGQKTQYF
TRBJ1-1	14	-	-	TRBV6-1	TGTGCCAGCAGCGCGGGGTCCATGAACACTGAAGCTTTCTTT	CASSAGSMNTEAFF
TRBJ2-1	15	-	few	TRBV2	TGTGCCAGCAGTGTCGCTCAGGGGACGATCAATGAGCAGTTCTTC	CASSVAQGTINEQFF
TRBJ2-1	14	-	once	TRBV5-5	TGTGCCAGCAGCTCCTGGGGAGGCTACAATGAGCAGTTCTTC	CASSSWGGYNEQFF
TRBJ1-4	17	-	-	TRBV4-1	TGCGCCAGCAGCCGGACCGATCCGGGGGGCAGGAATGAAAAACTGTTTTTT	CASSRTDPGGRNEKLFF
TRBJ2-7	15	TRBD1	once	TRBV4-1	TGCGCCAGCAGCCAAGACCAGGGGGCGGGCTACGAGCAGTACTTC	CASSQDQGAGYEQYF
TRBJ2-1	15	-	-	TRBV11-2	TGTGCCAGCAGCTTAGATTTAACAGTAGTCAATGAGCAGTTCTTC	CASSLDLTVVNEQFF
TRBJ2-7	13	-	-	TRBV23-1	TGCGCCAGCAGGCAAGGGAGGAACCACGAGCAGTACTTC	CASRQGRNHEQYF
TRBJ1-1	14	-	-	TRBV11-3	TGTGCCAGCAGCCTGACCGGGGTGAACACTGAAGCTTTCTTT	CASSLTGVNTEAFF
TRBJ2-2	13	TRBD1	-	TRBV6-5	TGTGCCAGCAGGCAGACAGGGATTCTGGAGCTGTTTTTT	CASRQTGILELFF
TRBJ2-7	14	-	few	TRBV7-2	TGTGCCAGCAGCCCGTGGACAGATACCGACGAGCAGTACTTC	CASSPWTDTDEQYF
TRBJ2-1	14	TRBD2	once	TRBV27	TGTGCCAGCAGCCCGGTAGCGGGGGGAAATGAGCAGTTCTTC	CASSPVAGGNEQFF
TRBJ2-5	16	TRBD2	-	TRBV9	TGTGCCAGCAGCTTCCGGACTAGCGGGGGGGAAGAGACCCAGTACTTC	CASSFRTSGGEETQYF
TRBJ1-2	14	-	-	TRBV19	TGTGCCAGTTCCCCGCCCCCTACTAACTATGGCTACACCTTC	CASSPPPTNYGYTF